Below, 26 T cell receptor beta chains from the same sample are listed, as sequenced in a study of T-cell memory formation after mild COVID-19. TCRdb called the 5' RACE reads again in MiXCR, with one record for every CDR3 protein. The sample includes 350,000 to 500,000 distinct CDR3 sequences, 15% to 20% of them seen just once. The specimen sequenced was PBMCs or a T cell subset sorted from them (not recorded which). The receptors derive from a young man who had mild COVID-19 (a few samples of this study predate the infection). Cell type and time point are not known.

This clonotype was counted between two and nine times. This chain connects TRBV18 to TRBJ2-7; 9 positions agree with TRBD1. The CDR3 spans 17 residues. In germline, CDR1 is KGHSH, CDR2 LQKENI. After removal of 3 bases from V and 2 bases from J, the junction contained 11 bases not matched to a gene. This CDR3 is CASSPASGTGKTYEQYF. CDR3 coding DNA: TGTGCCAGCTCACCGGCTTCCGGGACAGGGAAGACCTACGAGCAGTACTTC.

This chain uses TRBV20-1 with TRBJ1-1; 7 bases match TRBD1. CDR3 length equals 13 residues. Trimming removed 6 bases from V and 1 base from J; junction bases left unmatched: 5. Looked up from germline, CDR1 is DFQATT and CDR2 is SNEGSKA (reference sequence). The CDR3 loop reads CSAMGTENTEAFF. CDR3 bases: TGCAGTGCCATGGGGACAGAGAACACTGAAGCTTTCTTT.

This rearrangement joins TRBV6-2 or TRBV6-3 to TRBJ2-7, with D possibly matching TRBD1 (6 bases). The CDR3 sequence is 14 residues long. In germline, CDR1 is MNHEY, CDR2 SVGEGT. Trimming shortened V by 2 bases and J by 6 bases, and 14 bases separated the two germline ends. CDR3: CASSYRGTPSEQYV. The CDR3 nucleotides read TGTGCCAGCAGTTACAGGGGGACCCCGTCCGAGCAGTACGTC.

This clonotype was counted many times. The CDR3 loop reads CASSLGRALTYEQYF. As DNA, the CDR3 is TGCGCCAGCAGCTTGGGAAGGGCCCTAACCTACGAGCAGTACTTC. The chain joins TRBV5-1 to TRBJ2-7; D not certain. With 0 bases removed from V and 2 bases from J, the gap between germline ends came to 12 bases. This CDR3 comprises 15 residues. Germline V gives CDR1 SGHRS, CDR2 YFSETQ.

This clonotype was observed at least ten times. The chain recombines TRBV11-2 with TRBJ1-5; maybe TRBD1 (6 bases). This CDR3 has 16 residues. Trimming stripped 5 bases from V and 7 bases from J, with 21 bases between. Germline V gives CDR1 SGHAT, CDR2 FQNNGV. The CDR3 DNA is TGTGCCAGCAGCCCTGGGGGAGGGGGAGGTTACCAGCCCCAGCATTTT. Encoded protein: CASSPGGGGGYQPQHF. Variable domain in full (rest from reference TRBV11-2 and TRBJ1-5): EAGVAQSPRYKIIEKRQSVAFWCNPISGHATLYWYQQILGQGPKLLIQFQNNGVVDDSQLPKDRFSAERLKGVDSTLKIQPAKLEDSAVYLCASSPGGGGGYQPQHFGDGTRLSIL.

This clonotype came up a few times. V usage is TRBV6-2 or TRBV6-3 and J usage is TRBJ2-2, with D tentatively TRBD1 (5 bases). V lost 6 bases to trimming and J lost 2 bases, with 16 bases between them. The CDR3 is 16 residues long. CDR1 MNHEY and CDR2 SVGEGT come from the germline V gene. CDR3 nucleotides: TGTGCCAGCAGAGTTCGTCTCAGGGAAAACACCGGGGAGCTGTTTTTT. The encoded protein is CASRVRLRENTGELFF.

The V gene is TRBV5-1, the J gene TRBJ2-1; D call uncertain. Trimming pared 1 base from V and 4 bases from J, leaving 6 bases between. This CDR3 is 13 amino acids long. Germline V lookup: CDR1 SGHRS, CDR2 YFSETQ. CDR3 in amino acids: CASSLISYNEQFF. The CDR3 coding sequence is TGCGCCAGCAGCTTGATCAGTTACAATGAGCAGTTCTTC.

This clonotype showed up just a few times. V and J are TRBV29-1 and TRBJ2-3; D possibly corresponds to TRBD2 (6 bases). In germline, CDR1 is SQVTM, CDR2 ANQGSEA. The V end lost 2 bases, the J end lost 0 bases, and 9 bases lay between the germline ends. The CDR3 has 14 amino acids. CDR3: CSVERGTSTDTQYF. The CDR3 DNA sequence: TGCAGCGTTGAACGGGGGACGAGCACAGATACGCAGTATTTT.

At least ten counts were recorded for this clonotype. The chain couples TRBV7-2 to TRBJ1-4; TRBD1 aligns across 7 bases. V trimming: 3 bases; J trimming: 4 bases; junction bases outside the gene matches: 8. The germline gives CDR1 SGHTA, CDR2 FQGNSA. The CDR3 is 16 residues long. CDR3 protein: CASSLGGTADNEKLFF. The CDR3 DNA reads TGTGCCAGCAGCTTGGGAGGGACAGCCGATAATGAAAAACTGTTTTTT.

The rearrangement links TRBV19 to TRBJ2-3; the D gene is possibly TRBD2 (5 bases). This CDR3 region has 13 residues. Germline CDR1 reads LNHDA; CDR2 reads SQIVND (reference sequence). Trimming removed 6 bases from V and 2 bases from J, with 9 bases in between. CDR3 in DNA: TGTGCCAGTAGGCCGGGATTCACAGATACGCAGTATTTT. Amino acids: CASRPGFTDTQYF.

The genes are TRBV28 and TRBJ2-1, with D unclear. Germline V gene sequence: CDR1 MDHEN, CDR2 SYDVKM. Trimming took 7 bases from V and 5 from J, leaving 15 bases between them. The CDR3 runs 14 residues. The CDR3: CASTSPQAHNEQFF. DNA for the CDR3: TGTGCCAGCACCTCTCCGCAGGCCCACAATGAGCAGTTCTTC.

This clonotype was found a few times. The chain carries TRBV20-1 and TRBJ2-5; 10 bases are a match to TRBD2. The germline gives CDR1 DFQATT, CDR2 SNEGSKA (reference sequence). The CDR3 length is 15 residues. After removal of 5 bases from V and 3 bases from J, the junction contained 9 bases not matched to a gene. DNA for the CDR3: TGCAGTGCTTTCCAGCCGGGACTAGCGAAAGAGACCCAGTACTTC. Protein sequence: CSAFQPGLAKETQYF.

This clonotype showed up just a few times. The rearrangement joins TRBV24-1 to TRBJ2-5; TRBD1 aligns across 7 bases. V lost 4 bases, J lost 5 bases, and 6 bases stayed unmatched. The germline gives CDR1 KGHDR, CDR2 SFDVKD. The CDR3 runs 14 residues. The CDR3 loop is CATSDHRGSETQYF. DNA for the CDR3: TGTGCCACCAGTGACCACAGGGGCTCGGAGACCCAGTACTTC.

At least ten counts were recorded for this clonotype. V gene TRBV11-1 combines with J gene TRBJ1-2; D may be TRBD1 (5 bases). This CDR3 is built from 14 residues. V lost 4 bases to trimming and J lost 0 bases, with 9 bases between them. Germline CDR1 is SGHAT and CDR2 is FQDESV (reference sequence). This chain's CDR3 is CASSSTGANYGYTF. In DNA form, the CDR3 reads TGTGCCAGCAGCTCGACGGGGGCTAACTATGGCTACACCTTC.

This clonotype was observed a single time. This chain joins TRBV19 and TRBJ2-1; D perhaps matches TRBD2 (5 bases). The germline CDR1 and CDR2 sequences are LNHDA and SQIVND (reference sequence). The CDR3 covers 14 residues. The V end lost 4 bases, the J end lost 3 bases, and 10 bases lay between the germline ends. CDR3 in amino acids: CASSTPRDYNEQFF. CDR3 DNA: TGTGCCAGTAGTACTCCCCGGGACTACAATGAGCAGTTCTTC.

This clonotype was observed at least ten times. DNA for the CDR3: TGCGCCAGCAGCTTTCAGGACACCGGGGAGCTGTTTTTT. This encodes CASSFQDTGELFF. The V call is TRBV5-1, the J call TRBJ2-2; D is undetermined. The CDR3 has 13 amino acids. Trimming cost V 2 bases and J 3 bases, with 5 bases left between them. Germline CDR1 reads SGHRS; CDR2 reads YFSETQ.

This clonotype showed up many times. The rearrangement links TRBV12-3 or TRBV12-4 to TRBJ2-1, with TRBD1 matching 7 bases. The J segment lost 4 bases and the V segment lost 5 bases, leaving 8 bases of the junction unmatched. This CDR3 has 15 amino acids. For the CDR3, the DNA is TGTGCCAGCAGTCCAGGACCGGGACAGTACAATGAGCAGTTCTTC. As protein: CASSPGPGQYNEQFF.

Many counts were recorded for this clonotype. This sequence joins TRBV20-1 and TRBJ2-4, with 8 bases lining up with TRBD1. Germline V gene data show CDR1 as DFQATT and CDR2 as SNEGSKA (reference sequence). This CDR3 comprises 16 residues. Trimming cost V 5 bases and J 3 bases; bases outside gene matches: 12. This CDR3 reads CSAGIDRGWDKNIQYF. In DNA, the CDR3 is TGCAGTGCTGGGATCGACAGGGGTTGGGACAAAAACATTCAGTACTTC.

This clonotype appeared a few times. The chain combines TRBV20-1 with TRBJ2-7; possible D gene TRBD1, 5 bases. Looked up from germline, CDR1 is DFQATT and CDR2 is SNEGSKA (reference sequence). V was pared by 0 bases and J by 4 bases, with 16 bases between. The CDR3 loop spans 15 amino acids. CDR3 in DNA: TGCAGTGCTAGAGATCGGCTACAGGCTTCTTACGAGCAGTACTTC. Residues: CSARDRLQASYEQYF.

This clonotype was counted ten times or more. The CDR3 sequence is CASSLGRNYGYTF. CDR3 in DNA: TGTGCCAGCAGTTTAGGACGTAACTATGGCTACACCTTC. The chain couples TRBV12-3 or TRBV12-4 to TRBJ1-2; no definite D call. The CDR3 is 13 amino acids. V was trimmed by 1 base and J by 1 base, leaving 4 bases between them.

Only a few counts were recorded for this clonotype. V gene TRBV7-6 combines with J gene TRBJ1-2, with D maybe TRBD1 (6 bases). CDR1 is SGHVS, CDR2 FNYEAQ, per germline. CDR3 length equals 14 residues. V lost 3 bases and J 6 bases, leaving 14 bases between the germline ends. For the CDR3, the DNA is TGTGCCAGCAGCTTCAGAAAAGGGGGGGATGGCTACACCTTC. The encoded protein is CASSFRKGGDGYTF.

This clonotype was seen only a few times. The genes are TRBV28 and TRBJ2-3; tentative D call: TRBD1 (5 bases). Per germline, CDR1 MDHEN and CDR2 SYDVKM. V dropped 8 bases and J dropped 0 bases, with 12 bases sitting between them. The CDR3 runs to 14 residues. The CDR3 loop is CASLAQGSTDTQYF. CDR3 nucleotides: TGTGCCAGCTTGGCCCAGGGTAGCACAGATACGCAGTATTTT. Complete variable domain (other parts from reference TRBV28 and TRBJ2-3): DVKVTQSSRYLVKRTGEKVFLECVQDMDHENMFWYRQDPGLGLRLIYFSYDVKMKEKGDIPEGYSVSREKKERFSLILESASTNQTSMYLCASLAQGSTDTQYFGPGTRLTVL.

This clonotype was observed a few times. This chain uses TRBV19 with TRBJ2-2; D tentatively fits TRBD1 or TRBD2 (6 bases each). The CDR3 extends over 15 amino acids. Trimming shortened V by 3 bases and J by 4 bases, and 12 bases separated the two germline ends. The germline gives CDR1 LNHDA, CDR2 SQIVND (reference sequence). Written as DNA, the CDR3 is TGTGCCAGTAGTATGCCCAGGGGAGGCACCGGGGAGCTGTTTTTT. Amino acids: CASSMPRGGTGELFF.

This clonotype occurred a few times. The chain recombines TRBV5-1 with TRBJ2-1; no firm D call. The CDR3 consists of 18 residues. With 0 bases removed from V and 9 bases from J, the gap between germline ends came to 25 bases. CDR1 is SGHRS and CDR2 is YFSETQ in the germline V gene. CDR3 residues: CASSLVRLERFRAIEQFF. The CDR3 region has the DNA TGCGCCAGCAGCTTGGTTCGTTTGGAGCGTTTTCGTGCAATTGAGCAGTTCTTC.

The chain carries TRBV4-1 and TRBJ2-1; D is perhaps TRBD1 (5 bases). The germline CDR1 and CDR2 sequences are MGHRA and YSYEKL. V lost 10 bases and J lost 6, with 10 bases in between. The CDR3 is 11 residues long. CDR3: CATTGGNEQFF. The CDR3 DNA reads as TGCGCCACCACAGGTGGCAATGAGCAGTTCTTC.

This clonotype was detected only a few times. CDR3 sequence reads: CASSPDGNSNQPQHF. The CDR3 DNA reads TGCGCCAGCAGCCCGGACGGAAATAGCAATCAGCCCCAGCATTTT. The J gene is TRBJ1-5, the V gene TRBV5-1; D not certain. V dropped 4 bases and J dropped 0 bases, with 11 bases sitting between them. In germline, CDR1 is SGHRS, CDR2 YFSETQ. The CDR3 contains 15 residues.